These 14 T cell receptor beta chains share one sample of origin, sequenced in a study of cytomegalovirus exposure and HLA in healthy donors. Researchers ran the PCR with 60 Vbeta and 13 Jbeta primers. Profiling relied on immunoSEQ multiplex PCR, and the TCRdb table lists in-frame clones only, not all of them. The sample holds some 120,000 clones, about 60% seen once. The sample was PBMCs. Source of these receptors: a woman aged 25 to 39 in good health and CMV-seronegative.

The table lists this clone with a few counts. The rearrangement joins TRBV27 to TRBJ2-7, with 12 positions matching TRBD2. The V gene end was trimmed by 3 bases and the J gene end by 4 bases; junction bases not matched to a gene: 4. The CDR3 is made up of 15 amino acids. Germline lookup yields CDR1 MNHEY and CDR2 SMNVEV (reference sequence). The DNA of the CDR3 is TGTGCCAGCAGTTTGACTAGCGGGAGAGAATACGAGCAGTACTTC. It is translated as CASSLTSGREYEQYF.

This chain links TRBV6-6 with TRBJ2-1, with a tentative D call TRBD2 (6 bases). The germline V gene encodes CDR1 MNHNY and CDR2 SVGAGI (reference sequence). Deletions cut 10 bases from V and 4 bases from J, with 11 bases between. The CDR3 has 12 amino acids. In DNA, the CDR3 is TGTGCCACCGGGACTGGATACAATGAGCAGTTCTTC. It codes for CATGTGYNEQFF.

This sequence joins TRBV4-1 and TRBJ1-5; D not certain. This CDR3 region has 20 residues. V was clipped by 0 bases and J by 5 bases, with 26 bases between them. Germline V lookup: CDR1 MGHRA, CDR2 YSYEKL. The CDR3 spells CASSQDFRFQKVAIHQPQHF. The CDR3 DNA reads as TGCGCCAGCAGCCAAGACTTCAGGTTCCAGAAAGTGGCCATCCATCAGCCCCAGCATTTT.

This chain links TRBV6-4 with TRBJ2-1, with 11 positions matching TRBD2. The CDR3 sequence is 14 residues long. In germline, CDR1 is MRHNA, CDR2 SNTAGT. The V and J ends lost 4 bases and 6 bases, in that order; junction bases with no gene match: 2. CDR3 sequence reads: CASSVLAGVNEQFF. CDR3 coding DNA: TGTGCCAGCAGTGTACTAGCGGGGGTCAATGAGCAGTTCTTC.

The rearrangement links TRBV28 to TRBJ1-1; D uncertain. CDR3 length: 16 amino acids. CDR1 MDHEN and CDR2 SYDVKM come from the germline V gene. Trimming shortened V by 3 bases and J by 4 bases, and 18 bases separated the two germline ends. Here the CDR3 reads CASSLVSQAIGTEAFF. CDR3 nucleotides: TGTGCCAGCAGTTTGGTCAGCCAGGCGATTGGCACTGAAGCTTTCTTT. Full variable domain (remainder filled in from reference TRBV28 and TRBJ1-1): DVKVTQSSRYLVKRTGEKVFLECVQDMDHENMFWYRQDPGLGLRLIYFSYDVKMKEKGDIPEGYSVSREKKERFSLILESASTNQTSMYLCASSLVSQAIGTEAFFGQGTRLTVV.

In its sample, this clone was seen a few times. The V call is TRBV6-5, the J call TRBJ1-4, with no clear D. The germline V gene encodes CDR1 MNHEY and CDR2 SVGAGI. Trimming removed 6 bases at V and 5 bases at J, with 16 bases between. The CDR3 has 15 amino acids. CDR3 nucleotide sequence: TGTGCCAGCAGGCGGCGAAATAGCATGAATGAAAAACTGTTTTTT. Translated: CASRRRNSMNEKLFF.

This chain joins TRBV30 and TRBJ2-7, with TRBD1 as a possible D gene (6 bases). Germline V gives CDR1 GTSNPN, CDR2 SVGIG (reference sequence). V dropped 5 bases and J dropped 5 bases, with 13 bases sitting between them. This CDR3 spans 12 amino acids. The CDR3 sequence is CAWGGHINEQYF. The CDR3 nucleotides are TGTGCCTGGGGGGGACACATCAACGAGCAGTACTTC.

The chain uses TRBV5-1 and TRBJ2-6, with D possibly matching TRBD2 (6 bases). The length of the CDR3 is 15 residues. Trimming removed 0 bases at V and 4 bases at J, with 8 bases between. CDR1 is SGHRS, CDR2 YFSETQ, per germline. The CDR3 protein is CASSLERGGANVLTF. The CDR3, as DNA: TGCGCCAGCAGCTTGGAACGGGGGGGGGCCAACGTCCTGACTTTC.

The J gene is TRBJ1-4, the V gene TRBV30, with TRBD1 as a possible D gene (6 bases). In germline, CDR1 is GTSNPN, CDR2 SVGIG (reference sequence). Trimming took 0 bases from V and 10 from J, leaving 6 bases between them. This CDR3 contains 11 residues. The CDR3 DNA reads TGTGCCTGGAGTGTAGGGGGAAAACTGTTTTTT. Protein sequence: CAWSVGGKLFF.

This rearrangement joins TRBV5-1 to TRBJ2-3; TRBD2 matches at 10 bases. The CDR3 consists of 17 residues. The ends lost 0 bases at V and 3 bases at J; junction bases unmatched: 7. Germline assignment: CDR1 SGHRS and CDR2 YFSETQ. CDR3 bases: TGCGCCAGCAGCTTGGGACCTAGCGGGAGTGGGACAGATACGCAGTATTTT. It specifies CASSLGPSGSGTDTQYF.

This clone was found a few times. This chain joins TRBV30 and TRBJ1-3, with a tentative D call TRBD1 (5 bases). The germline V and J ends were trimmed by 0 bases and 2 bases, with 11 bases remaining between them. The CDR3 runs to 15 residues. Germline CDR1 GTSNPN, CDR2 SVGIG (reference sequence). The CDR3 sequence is CAWSVKGLTGNTIYF. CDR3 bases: TGTGCCTGGAGTGTAAAGGGGCTGACTGGAAACACCATATATTTT.

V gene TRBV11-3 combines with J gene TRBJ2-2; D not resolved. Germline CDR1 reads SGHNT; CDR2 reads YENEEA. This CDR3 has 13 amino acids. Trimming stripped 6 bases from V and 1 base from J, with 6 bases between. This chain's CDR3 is CASSRQNTGELFF. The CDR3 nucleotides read TGTGCCAGCAGTCGACAGAACACCGGGGAGCTGTTTTTT.

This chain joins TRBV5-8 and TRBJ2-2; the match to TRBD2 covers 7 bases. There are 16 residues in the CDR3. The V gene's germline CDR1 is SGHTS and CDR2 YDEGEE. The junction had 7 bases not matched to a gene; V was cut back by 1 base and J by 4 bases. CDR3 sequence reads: CASSLSTSSVTGELFF. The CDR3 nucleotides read TGTGCCAGCAGCTTGTCGACTAGCAGTGTCACCGGGGAGCTGTTTTTT. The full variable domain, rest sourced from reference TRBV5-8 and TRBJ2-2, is EAGVTQSPTHLIKTRGQQATLRCSPISGHTSVYWYQQALGLGLQFLLWYDEGEERNRGNFPPRFSGRQFPNYSSELNVNALELEDSALYLCASSLSTSSVTGELFFGEGSRLTVL.

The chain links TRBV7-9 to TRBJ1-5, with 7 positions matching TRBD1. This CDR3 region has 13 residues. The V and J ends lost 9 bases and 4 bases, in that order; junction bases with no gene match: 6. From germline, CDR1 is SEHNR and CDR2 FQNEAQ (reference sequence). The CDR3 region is CASSQGGNQPQHF. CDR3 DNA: TGTGCCAGTAGCCAGGGGGGAAATCAGCCCCAGCATTTT.